These T cell receptor beta chains were read from a single sample in a study of siplizumab effects on memory and regulatory T cells. Clones were sequenced by immunoSEQ multiplex PCR, and TCRdb holds only the in-frame ones, with some missing. The sample lists 90,000 to 110,000 clones, about 93% occurring once. Sequencing was carried out using CD4+ T cells sorted from blood. All receptors derive from a human donor in good health. The CDR3 runs from the conserved cysteine through the conserved F or W. D genes are given only for firm matches. Rows give clone size only sometimes, using once, few, many, or a class for an expanded clone.

>.|TRBJ2-2|TRBV5-6|TRBD2
TGTGCCAGCAGCTTGGGGACTAGAGGGTCCGGGGAGCTGTTTTTT
CASSLGTRGSGELFF
>.|TRBJ1-2|TRBV5-4|.
TGTGCCAGCAGCTTGGCGGACGGGGGGGGCTACACCTTC
CASSLADGGGYTF
>.|TRBJ1-6|TRBV25-1|.
TGTGCCAGCAGTGATAGAATTAATTCACCCCTCCACTTT
CASSDRINSPLHF
>.|TRBJ2-5|TRBV4-2|.
TGTGCCAGCAGCCAGACCAGGGGTGAGGAGACCCAGTACTTC
CASSQTRGEETQYF
>.|TRBJ2-7|TRBV11-3|TRBD1
TGTGCCAGCAGCTTAGGCGGGACAGGGGGCGCAAAGAACGAGCAGTACTTC
CASSLGGTGGAKNEQYF
>once|TRBJ2-5|TRBV7-6|TRBD1
TGTGCCAGCAATTACAGGGGAGTGAGGGAGACCCAGTACTTC
CASNYRGVRETQYF
>.|TRBJ1-5|TRBV6-1|TRBD1
TGTGCCAGCAGTGAAGTACAGGGGAATCAGCCCCAGCATTTT
CASSEVQGNQPQHF
>.|TRBJ2-1|TRBV5-1|TRBD2
TGCGCCAGCAGCCCGGTGACTAGCGGGGGCTACAATGAGCAGTTCTTC
CASSPVTSGGYNEQFF
>.|TRBJ2-3|TRBV25-1|.
TGTGCCAGCAGTGATAAGTCCGGGACCGCAGATACGCAGTATTTT
CASSDKSGTADTQYF
>.|TRBJ2-3|TRBV6-1|TRBD1
TGTGCCAGCAGTGTGGGGACAGGGGGCTTTGGCACAGATACGCAGTATTTT
CASSVGTGGFGTDTQYF
>.|TRBJ2-7|TRBV14|.
TGTGCCAGCAGCCAGGGTAGGGCCAGCTACGAGCAGTACTTC
CASSQGRASYEQYF
>.|TRBJ2-7|TRBV11-3|TRBD1
TGTGCCAGCAGCGTCACAGGGGATCGCAACGAGCAGTACTTC
CASSVTGDRNEQYF
>.|TRBJ1-4|TRBV6-5|.
TGTGCCAGCAGCGGACGGTTTGAAAAACTGTTTTTT
CASSGRFEKLFF
>.|TRBJ1-1|TRBV11-3|.
TGTGCCAGCAGCATTACGGGGGCGCCTCACACTGAAGCTTTCTTT
CASSITGAPHTEAFF
>.|TRBJ1-3|TRBV18|.
TGTGCCAGCTCACCTGGGAGGGGCGCGCAAGGAAACACCATATATTTT
CASSPGRGAQGNTIYF
>.|TRBJ2-7|TRBV5-4|TRBD2
TGTGCCAGCAGGTCGAGCGGGGGGGCCTACGAGCAGTACTTC
CASRSSGGAYEQYF
>.|TRBJ2-5|TRBV6-6|.
TGTGCCAGCAGTGATTCGACACGGGTCGGGGAGACCCAGTACTTC
CASSDSTRVGETQYF
>.|TRBJ2-7|TRBV7-2|TRBD2
TGTGCCAGCAGCTCAGGGCCGGGGGGAGGGCCGGGTGAGCAGTACTTC
CASSSGPGGGPGEQYF
>.|TRBJ1-1|TRBV6-6|.
TGTGCCAGCAGTTCCCATATGAACACTGAAGCTTTCTTT
CASSSHMNTEAFF
>.|TRBJ2-7|TRBV5-4|TRBD1
TGTGCCAGCAGCTTTGGGACAGATCCTGTCGAGCAGTACTTC
CASSFGTDPVEQYF
>.|TRBJ2-1|TRBV14|TRBD2
TGTGCCAGCAGCCCTTGGCGGGGGGCCTACAATGAGCAGTTCTTC
CASSPWRGAYNEQFF
>.|TRBJ2-2|TRBV19|TRBD1
TGTGCCAGTAGTTCAGGACAGGGAAGGACCGGGGAGCTGTTTTTT
CASSSGQGRTGELFF
>.|TRBJ2-1|TRBV7-3|TRBD2
TGTGCCAGCAGCTTTAGCGGGGGGAGTGAGCAGTTCTTC
CASSFSGGSEQFF
>.|TRBJ2-2|TRBV19|TRBD1
TGTGCCAGTAGTGCCGGGACAGGGAAGACCGGGGAGCTGTTTTTT
CASSAGTGKTGELFF
>.|TRBJ1-6|TRBV7-6|TRBD1
TGTGCCAGCAGGGGAGGACAGGGGGATAATTCACCCCTCCACTTT
CASRGGQGDNSPLHF
>.|TRBJ1-3|TRBV2|TRBD1
TGTGCCAGCAAAATAGGGACAGCTTCTGGAAACACCATATATTTT
CASKIGTASGNTIYF
>.|TRBJ2-3|TRBV10-3|TRBD2
TGTGCCACCACAACGGGACTAGCGGGAGGACGGGATACGCAGTATTTT
CATTTGLAGGRDTQYF
>.|TRBJ2-7|TRBV10-3|TRBD1
TGTGCCACCGGGACAGACTTCTACGAGCAGTACTTC
CATGTDFYEQYF
>.|TRBJ1-1|TRBV5-1|TRBD1
TGCGCCAGTAGTCGTAACAGGGGACCGAACACTGAAGCTTTCTTT
CASSRNRGPNTEAFF
>few|TRBJ1-5|TRBV5-8|.
TGTGCCAGCAGCGGCGGAGGGAGGAATCAGCCCCAGCATTTT
CASSGGGRNQPQHF
>.|TRBJ1-1|TRBV4-1|.
TGCGCCAGCAGCCCAGCGGGGAACACTGAAGCTTTCTTT
CASSPAGNTEAFF
>.|TRBJ2-1|TRBV7-2|.
TGTGCCAGCAGCTTCGGGACAAGGCTCGATGAGCAGTTCTTC
CASSFGTRLDEQFF
>.|TRBJ2-6|TRBV5-1|TRBD1
TGCGCCAGCAGCGAGGGGGCGCCTGGGGCCAACGTCCTGACTTTC
CASSEGAPGANVLTF
>once|TRBJ1-4|TRBV18|.
TGTGCCAGCTCACCCCAGGTTGATTCAGGTGAAAAACTGTTTTTT
CASSPQVDSGEKLFF
>.|TRBJ1-1|TRBV11-2|.
TGTGCCAGCAGCTTAGATATTGCCTTGCCTGAAGCTTTCTTT
CASSLDIALPEAFF
>.|TRBJ2-7|TRBV5-1|.
TGCGCCAGCAGCCTGCGGGGAGGTTCCTACGAGCAGTACTTC
CASSLRGGSYEQYF
>.|TRBJ2-5|TRBV5-1|.
TGCGCCAGCAGCTTGGTAGCCCAAGAGACCCAGTACTTC
CASSLVAQETQYF
>.|TRBJ1-5|TRBV2|.
TGTGTCGGAAACCGGGACAACAATCAGCCCCAGCATTTT
CVGNRDNNQPQHF
>once|TRBJ2-7|TRBV10-3|TRBD1
TGTGCCATCAGTGAGATGGGGACAGGGGCCTACGAGCAGTACTTC
CAISEMGTGAYEQYF
>.|TRBJ1-1|TRBV6-1|.
TGTGCCAGCAGTGAAGGGCGGGAACACACTGAAGCTTTCTTT
CASSEGREHTEAFF
>.|TRBJ1-2|TRBV6-6|.
TGTGCCAGCAGAAAAGAGTTGGGTAACTATGGCTACACCTTC
CASRKELGNYGYTF
>.|TRBJ2-1|TRBV4-3|.
TGCGCCAGCAGCCAAAACCCCTTGGATGAGCAGTTCTTC
CASSQNPLDEQFF
>once|TRBJ2-3|TRBV5-6|TRBD2
TGTGCCAGCAGCTTGGAGGGACTAGCGGGAGATAATACGCAGTATTTT
CASSLEGLAGDNTQYF
>.|TRBJ1-3|TRBV6-1|.
TGTGCCAGCACCACCTGGTCAGGGTCCGGAAACACCATATATTTT
CASTTWSGSGNTIYF
>.|TRBJ2-1|TRBV10-3|.
TGTGCCATCAGGGCCCTCTCAGGGAATGAGCAGTTCTTC
CAIRALSGNEQFF
>once|TRBJ1-1|TRBV27|TRBD1
TGTGCCAGCAGTTCCGCGACAGGGAATGTCCCTGAAGCTTTCTTT
CASSSATGNVPEAFF
>once|TRBJ1-2|TRBV6-5|.
TGTGCCAGCAGGCGGGGGGCCACCTATGGCTACACCTTC
CASRRGATYGYTF
>.|TRBJ2-1|TRBV7-2|.
TGTGCCAGCAGCTTAGCTTCCTTGACCTACAATGAGCAGTTCTTC
CASSLASLTYNEQFF
>.|TRBJ2-7|TRBV9|.
TGTGCCAGCAGCGTAGAGGCTAGCGCTGGGGAGCAGTACTTC
CASSVEASAGEQYF
>.|TRBJ2-7|TRBV6-6|TRBD2
TGTGCCAGCAGTGGGACTAGCGGCTCCTACGAGCAGTACTTC
CASSGTSGSYEQYF